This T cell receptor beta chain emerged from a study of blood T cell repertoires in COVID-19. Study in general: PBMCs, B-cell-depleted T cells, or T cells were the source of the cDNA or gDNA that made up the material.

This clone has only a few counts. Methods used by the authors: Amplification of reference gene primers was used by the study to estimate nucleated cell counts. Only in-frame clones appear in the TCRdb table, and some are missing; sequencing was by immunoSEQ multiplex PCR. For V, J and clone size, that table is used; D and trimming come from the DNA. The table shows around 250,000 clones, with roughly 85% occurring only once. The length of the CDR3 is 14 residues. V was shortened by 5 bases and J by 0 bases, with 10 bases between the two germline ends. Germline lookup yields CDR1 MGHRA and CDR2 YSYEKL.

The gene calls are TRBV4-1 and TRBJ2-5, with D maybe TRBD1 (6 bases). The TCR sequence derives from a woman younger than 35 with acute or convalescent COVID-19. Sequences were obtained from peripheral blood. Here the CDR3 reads CASSSGHYQETQYF. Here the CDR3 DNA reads TGCGCCAGCAGCTCGGGACACTACCAAGAGACCCAGTACTTC.